One and the same sample provided the 21 T cell receptor beta chains below, sequenced in a study of CD8 T cells in ankylosing spondylitis (dated by TCRdb to 2015 to 2018). Library generation was performed with 5' RACE. Sequencing instrument: Illumina HiSeq 2500. The public reads were reanalyzed by TCRdb: fastp trimming at Q25, MiXCR alignment, in-frame beta chains only. Every entry covers one CDR3 protein and lists the most common genes and DNA from its rows. Here the sample has under 250,000 distinct CDR3 sequences; roughly 8.2% occur a single time. Approximately 5% of the sample is taken by the ten largest. Sample: blood, either unsorted or a sorted T cell fraction (not recorded which). These receptors originate from a female donor with ankylosing spondylitis or in good health (not recorded which).

This clonotype was detected ten times or more. V gene TRBV19 combines with J gene TRBJ2-7, with D possibly being TRBD1 or TRBD2 (5 bases each). CDR3 length: 14 amino acids. V was shortened by 9 bases and J by 0 bases, with 15 bases between the two germline ends. Per germline, CDR1 LNHDA and CDR2 SQIVND (reference sequence). The DNA for the CDR3 is TGTGCCAGCAGCTTGGGGGACGGCTCCTACGAGCAGTACTTC. Translating gives CASSLGDGSYEQYF.

This clonotype was observed at least ten times. The chain links TRBV18 to TRBJ1-2; D may be TRBD1 (5 bases). The CDR3 is 14 residues long. Trimming removed 3 bases from V and 6 bases from J, with 14 bases in between. Germline V lookup: CDR1 KGHSH, CDR2 LQKENI. The CDR3 DNA sequence: TGTGCCAGCTCACCCTTGGACCGGGGCGATGGCTACACCTTC. The encoded protein is CASSPLDRGDGYTF.

The table lists this clonotype with many counts. The chain uses TRBV5-1 and TRBJ2-2, with D unclear. CDR3 length: 13 amino acids. Germline-derived CDR1 and CDR2 are SGHRS and YFSETQ. V lost 5 bases and J lost 7, with 12 bases in between. The CDR3 DNA reads TGCGCCAGCAGTTCCTCAGGTCTCGGGGAGCTGTTTTTT. Amino acid sequence: CASSSSGLGELFF.

This clonotype was observed a handful of times. This chain joins TRBV7-9 and TRBJ2-1; D not certain. The CDR3 has 13 residues. Between the trimmed V and J ends, which lost 4 bases and 5 bases, there was a span of 9 bases. Looked up from germline, CDR1 is SEHNR and CDR2 is FQNEAQ (reference sequence). Here the CDR3 DNA reads TGTGCCAGCAGCTCGGACGGAGACAATGAGCAGTTCTTC. It yields the protein CASSSDGDNEQFF. The entire variable domain, with the rest obtained from reference TRBV7-9 and TRBJ2-1, is as follows: DTGVSQNPRHKITKRGQNVTFRCDPISEHNRLYWYRQTLGQGPEFLTYFQNEAQLEKSRLLSDRFSAERPKGSFSTLEIQRTEQGDSAMYLCASSSDGDNEQFFGPGTRLTVL.

This clonotype appeared many times. The chain combines TRBV6-2 or TRBV6-3 with TRBJ2-7; tentative D call: TRBD2 (5 bases). Looked up from germline, CDR1 is MNHEY and CDR2 is SVGEGT. This CDR3 is 14 amino acids long. Trimming took off 5 bases at V and 1 base at J, with 12 bases between the two ends. The chain's CDR3 is CASSPTRISYEQYF. CDR3 bases: TGTGCCAGCAGTCCCACTAGGATATCCTACGAGCAGTACTTC.

This clonotype has at least ten counts. This chain links TRBV7-8 with TRBJ2-7; 11 nucleotides align to TRBD2. The CDR3 is 16 residues long. CDR1 SGHVS and CDR2 FQNEAQ come from the germline V gene. Trimming at V came to 0 bases and at J to 3 bases, leaving 4 bases not matched to a gene. CDR3 in DNA: TGTGCCAGCAGCTTAGCTACTAGCGGGGGACTCTACGAGCAGTACTTC. This translates into CASSLATSGGLYEQYF.

This clonotype came up many times. This chain connects TRBV27 to TRBJ2-1; D possibly corresponds to TRBD1 (6 bases). V was pared by 8 bases and J by 4 bases, with 18 bases between. Per germline, CDR1 MNHEY and CDR2 SMNVEV (reference sequence). CDR3 length: 15 residues. CDR3 amino acids: CASLPRGLEYNEQFF. In DNA form, the CDR3 reads TGTGCCAGCCTCCCCAGGGGCCTCGAATACAATGAGCAGTTCTTC.

The chain carries TRBV7-9 and TRBJ1-4; D possibly corresponds to TRBD1 (5 bases). The V and J ends lost 4 bases and 5 bases respectively, with 14 bases between them. Looked up from germline, CDR1 is SEHNR and CDR2 is FQNEAQ (reference sequence). The CDR3 extends over 15 amino acids. The CDR3 here is CASSYDLRGNEKLFF. The DNA for the CDR3 is TGTGCCAGCAGCTACGACCTAAGGGGAAATGAAAAACTGTTTTTT.

The table lists this clonotype with many counts. The chain recombines TRBV4-2 with TRBJ1-2; 7 bases agree with TRBD1. Looked up from germline, CDR1 is LGHNA and CDR2 is YNFKEQ. This CDR3 region has 13 residues. The V segment lost 8 bases and the J segment 0 bases; nucleotides outside the gene matches: 3. CDR3 sequence: CASWDSTNYGYTF. CDR3 bases: TGTGCCAGCTGGGACAGCACTAACTATGGCTACACCTTC.

This clonotype was observed at least ten times. This chain uses TRBV18 with TRBJ2-5; D uncertain. The CDR3 runs 13 residues. Germline CDR1 is KGHSH and CDR2 is LQKENI. Trimming took off 4 bases at V and 5 bases at J, with 11 bases between the two ends. CDR3 nucleotides: TGTGCCAGCTCACTGGTAGATGCGGAGACCCAGTACTTC. This encodes CASSLVDAETQYF.

This clonotype was observed at least ten times. This chain joins TRBV20-1 and TRBJ2-5; D is ambiguous. In germline, CDR1 is DFQATT, CDR2 SNEGSKA (reference sequence). V was trimmed by 6 bases and J by 5 bases, leaving 19 bases between them. The CDR3 is 14 residues long. The CDR3 DNA reads as TGCAGTGCCCAAAAGGGTGGGCAGGTGGAGACCCAGTACTTC. Protein sequence: CSAQKGGQVETQYF.

About this clonotype itself: A much larger clone lies a single base off, so this may be a read error. V is TRBV2 and J is TRBJ1-1; 7 bases agree with TRBD1. V shed 6 bases and J 1 base; nucleotides not matched to a gene: 2. There are 13 residues in the CDR3. The germline V gene encodes CDR1 SNHLY and CDR2 FYNNEI. The CDR3 DNA sequence: TGTGCCAGCAGGGGACAGAAGAACACTGAAGCTTTCTTT. Translated: CASRGQKNTEAFF.

This clonotype has a count of ten or more. V usage is TRBV6-1 and J usage is TRBJ2-3; 8 bases match TRBD2. Germline values: CDR1 MNHNS, CDR2 SASEGT. The J segment lost 1 base and the V segment lost 4 bases, leaving 4 bases of the junction unmatched. The CDR3 extends over 15 amino acids. CDR3: CASSGGLAGTDTQYF. CDR3 nucleotides: TGTGCCAGCAGTGGCGGACTAGCTGGCACAGATACGCAGTATTTT.

This clonotype was found a few times. The V and J genes are TRBV4-3 and TRBJ2-4, with 7 bases that match TRBD2. The J segment lost 10 bases and the V segment lost 0 bases, leaving 3 bases of the junction unmatched. From germline, CDR1 is LGHNA and CDR2 YSLEER. This CDR3 has 13 amino acids. Here the CDR3 DNA reads TGCGCCAGCAGCCAAGATGGGGGGGAGATTCAGTACTTC. Translating it yields CASSQDGGEIQYF.

The V gene is TRBV23-1, the J gene TRBJ1-4; the D is unclear. TRBV23-1 is an open reading frame whose function is uncertain. The CDR3 has 12 residues. V shed 6 bases and J shed 7 bases, with 9 bases lying between them. The CDR3 loop reads CASRAGGEKLFF. In nucleotides, the CDR3 is TGCGCCAGCAGGGCAGGAGGTGAAAAACTGTTTTTT.

This chain uses TRBV29-1 with TRBJ2-2, with 9 bases that match TRBD2. The ends lost 6 bases at V and 4 bases at J; junction bases unmatched: 9. CDR3 length equals 15 residues. CDR1 and CDR2 (germline): SQVTM, ANQGSEA. The CDR3 nucleotides read TGCAGCGTCGGAAGGACTAGCGTAGCCACCGGGGAGCTGTTTTTT. Protein sequence: CSVGRTSVATGELFF.

This clonotype showed up just a few times. This chain uses TRBV7-2 with TRBJ1-6; possible D gene TRBD1, 6 bases. Trimming left V 1 base short and J 9 bases short, with 13 bases between. Germline CDR1 SGHTA, CDR2 FQGNSA. The CDR3 is made up of 15 amino acids. The CDR3 region has the DNA TGTGCCAGCAGCTTAGATGGGGGGCGATTTTCACCCCTCCACTTT. As protein: CASSLDGGRFSPLHF.

In its sample, this clonotype was seen many times. V and J are TRBV2 and TRBJ2-3; the D gene is possibly TRBD2 (5 bases). Trimming shortened V by 5 bases and J by 7 bases, and 10 bases separated the two germline ends. Germline loops: CDR1 SNHLY, CDR2 FYNNEI. The CDR3 has 12 amino acids. The DNA of the CDR3 is TGTGCCAGCAGTCCTAGCTCCCATACGCAGTATTTT. This codes for CASSPSSHTQYF.

In this sample, this clonotype turned up many times. The V and J genes are TRBV10-2 and TRBJ1-1; D is possibly TRBD1 (5 bases). The germline V gene encodes CDR1 WSHSY and CDR2 SAAADI. With 4 bases removed from V and 2 bases from J, the gap between germline ends came to 8 bases. The CDR3 extends over 13 amino acids. The CDR3: CASSAQANTEAFF. The DNA for the CDR3 is TGCGCCAGCAGTGCACAGGCTAACACTGAAGCTTTCTTT.

This clonotype occurred many times. The chain is built from TRBV10-3 and TRBJ2-3; D unclear. CDR1 and CDR2 (germline): ENHRY, SYGVKD. The CDR3 covers 13 residues. Trimming cost V 2 bases and J 5 bases, with 8 bases left between them. CDR3 amino acids: CAISERAEDTQYF. DNA of the CDR3: TGTGCCATCAGTGAGAGGGCCGAAGATACGCAGTATTTT.

This clonotype was detected many times. The V call is TRBV12-3 or TRBV12-4, the J call TRBJ2-1; D not certain. V lost 4 bases and J 7 bases, leaving 8 bases between the germline ends. The CDR3 is 12 amino acids. The CDR3 DNA reads as TGTGCCAGCAGTTATGTCGGTAATGAGCAGTTCTTC. Translation gives CASSYVGNEQFF.